This record covers a single T cell receptor beta chain. The antigen this receptor binds is unknown. No much larger clonotype is one base removed from it; base qualities were not supplied. This sample stems from a study of blood T cell repertoires in COVID-19 (dated by TCRdb to about 2020). With respect to the entire study: Samples from collaborators originated in the United States, Italy and Spain and spanned both the acute and convalescent phases of COVID-19. The material from the prospective study consisted of cDNA or gDNA derived from T cells, B-cell-depleted T cells, or PBMCs. Subjects who had been exposed to COVID-19, were actively infected with it, or had recovered from it provided the deeply sampled blood TCRbeta repertoires that made up the dataset. The repertoires were released in a freely available public database meant as a resource for research on the immune response to SARS-CoV-2. Samples came from the ongoing ImmuneRACE study (first 160 participants) plus 1,254 subjects from 6 global collaborators. A de-identified subject ID, COVID-19 status, age in years and sex were almost always included in the sample metadata. HLA class I and class II types, where available, came from metadata supplied by the sample provider rather than from assay-based typing.

Summary of the overall study and its limitations: The amount of clinical and demographic metadata varied by source and participant and was provided uncurated.

V trim: 5 bases; J trim: 6 bases; unmatched bases: 10. The germline V gene (reference sequence) gives CDR1 as LGHDT and CDR2 as YNNKEL. There are 15 amino acids in the CDR3, from cysteine to phenylalanine inclusive. The only DNA kept is the CDR3, 45 bases in frame from the first base. In the prospective study, participants were roughly 18 to 95 years old, resided in under 30 geographic areas of the United States, and were enrolled through a virtual design. In the prospective study, cohorts were assigned on the basis of participant-reported clinical history obtained from a screening survey and a study questionnaire. Exposed participants were defined as having been in contact with someone with a PCR-confirmed or clinician-diagnosed COVID-19 case within 2 weeks of study entry. Each participant in the prospective study had whole blood, serum and a nasopharyngeal or oropharyngeal swab collected by mobile phlebotomists. Over a roughly two-month period, participants in the prospective study had the option of providing additional blood draws and questionnaires. Prospective study blood samples were shipped either frozen or at room temperature before DNA extraction.

TCRbeta CDR3 regions were amplified from genomic DNA by means of the immunoSEQ Assay, a bias-controlled multiplex PCR. In the source study's methods: The number of nucleated cells in each sample was estimated by amplification of reference gene primers within the assay. To quantify the absolute abundance of each unique TCRbeta CDR3 rearrangement, sequence reads were collapsed and filtered. Productive Simpson clonality was computed per sample as the square root of Simpson's diversity index over productive rearrangements. TCRdb stores this immuneACCESS table with in-frame sequences only. Part of the clones is absent; in the studies checked, under half of the shortfall reflects unresolved V genes, and no reason is known for the rest. For V, J and clone size, that table is used; D and trimming come from the DNA. In this sample the table shows 350,000 to 450,000 clones, roughly nine tenths of which occur a single time. The top ten clonotypes cover about 0.78% of the sample.

This sequence originates from a woman in her thirties or forties who had been exposed to COVID-19. The rearrangement combines TRBV3-1 (or the pseudogene TRBV3-2) with TRBJ2-1; TRBD2 aligns with 7 central bases. Input material: PBMCs or T cells enriched from blood (not recorded which). The CDR3 sequence is CASSAWEGPCNEQFF. Read as DNA, the sequence is TGTGCCAGCAGCGCCTGGGAGGGACCGTGCAATGAGCAGTTCTTC.